A single sample is the source of the 20 T cell receptor beta chains below, sequenced in a study of blood T cell repertoires in COVID-19. Some clones are missing from TCRdb's copy, which holds only in-frame ones; the method was immunoSEQ multiplex PCR. This sample carries fewer than 250,000 clones, 90% of them seen once, and the ten largest clones take approximately 2.6%. Material: peripheral blood. These receptors were obtained from a man aged 30-40 years with COVID-19, enrolled during active disease.

The gene calls are TRBV7-3 and TRBJ2-1; TRBD2 aligns across 13 bases. Germline V CDR1 and CDR2: SGHTA, FQGTGA. J lost 8 bases, V lost 4 bases, and 5 bases had no gene match. The CDR3 is 15 amino acids. CDR3 bases: TGTGCCAGCAGCTCACTAGCGGGAGGGATCCATGAGCAGTTCTTC. The encoded protein is CASSSLAGGIHEQFF.

The chain employs TRBV4-1 and TRBJ1-1; the D is unclear. Germline V gene sequence: CDR1 MGHRA, CDR2 YSYEKL. The CDR3 has 16 residues. Trimming took 0 bases from V and 0 from J, leaving 11 bases between them. Here the CDR3 reads CASSQDMGRLNTEAFF. DNA of the CDR3: TGCGCCAGCAGCCAAGATATGGGCAGGCTGAACACTGAAGCTTTCTTT.

The V call is TRBV6-2 or TRBV6-3, the J call TRBJ2-5; 8 bases align to TRBD2. The CDR3 extends over 16 amino acids. Germline lookup yields CDR1 MNHEY and CDR2 SVGEGT. The ends lost 5 bases at V and 2 bases at J; junction bases unmatched: 10. For the CDR3, the DNA is TGTGCCAGCAGTCGCCTGGAAATAGCGGGACAAGAGACCCAGTACTTC. This encodes CASSRLEIAGQETQYF.

The chain carries TRBV28 and TRBJ1-1; D remains ambiguous. Germline lookup yields CDR1 MDHEN and CDR2 SYDVKM. V gave up 3 bases and J gave up 2 bases, with 19 bases separating them. The CDR3 length is 17 residues. CDR3 sequence: CASSFLGRQDENTEAFF. The CDR3 bases are TGTGCCAGCAGTTTTCTCGGTCGACAAGATGAAAACACTGAAGCTTTCTTT.

This sequence joins TRBV27 and TRBJ1-1; 9 nucleotides match TRBD1. The CDR3 contains 18 residues. Per germline, CDR1 MNHEY and CDR2 SMNVEV (reference sequence). J gave up 7 bases and V 3 bases, and 18 bases lay outside the gene matches. This CDR3 is CASSFLVSLDRGPNEAFF. The CDR3 region has the DNA TGTGCCAGCAGTTTTCTTGTCTCGCTGGACAGGGGCCCCAATGAAGCTTTCTTT.

The chain recombines TRBV11-1 with TRBJ2-7, with TRBD1 matching 11 bases. The germline V gene has CDR1 SGHAT and CDR2 FQDESV (reference sequence). The CDR3 runs 15 residues. V lost 3 bases, J lost 4 bases, and 5 bases stayed unmatched. CDR3 protein: CASSFPGQGVYEQYF. The CDR3 DNA follows: TGTGCCAGCAGCTTTCCGGGACAGGGGGTGTACGAGCAGTACTTC.

Here the CDR3 reads CASSKGHNEQFF. CDR3 nucleotides: TGTGCCAGCAGCAAGGGACATAATGAGCAGTTCTTC. The chain has TRBV27 and TRBJ2-1; weak D call: TRBD1 (6 bases). With 6 bases removed from V and 7 bases from J, the gap between germline ends came to 10 bases. CDR1 MNHEY and CDR2 SMNVEV come from the germline V gene (reference sequence). This CDR3 region has 12 residues.

V gene TRBV23-1 combines with J gene TRBJ2-7; no clear D gene. TRBV23-1 is annotated as an ORF whose role is uncertain. CDR3 size: 14 residues. V lost 2 bases, J lost 0 bases, and 8 bases lay in between. In DNA, the CDR3 is TGCGCCAGCAGTCAAGAATGGAGCTCCTACGAGCAGTACTTC. Translation: CASSQEWSSYEQYF.

J is TRBJ2-3 and V is TRBV5-6, with 14 bases matching TRBD2. The J segment lost 0 bases and the V segment lost 2 bases, leaving 5 bases of the junction unmatched. This CDR3 has 18 residues. The germline gives CDR1 SGHDT, CDR2 YYEEEE. The CDR3 nucleotides read TGTGCCAGCAGCTTTGGACTAGCGGGAGGCCCGAGCACAGATACGCAGTATTTT. Translated: CASSFGLAGGPSTDTQYF. The full variable domain, in which reference TRBV5-6 and TRBJ2-3 provide the parts outside the CDR3, is DAGVTQSPTHLIKTRGQQVTLRCSPKSGHDTVSWYQQALGQGPQFIFQYYEEEERQRGNFPDRFSGHQFPNYSSELNVNALLLGDSALYLCASSFGLAGGPSTDTQYFGPGTRLTVL.

For this clone: Other DNA variants within this sample encode the same CDR3. The chain recombines TRBV5-4 with TRBJ1-1, with 8 positions matching TRBD1. The CDR3 spans 15 residues. Germline CDR1 is SGHNT and CDR2 is YYREEE (reference sequence). Trimming took 4 bases from V and 3 from J; bases not matched to a gene: 8. The CDR3 region has the DNA TGTGCCAGCAGCCCCCTGCAGGGGGCCTACACTGAAGCTTTCTTT. It specifies CASSPLQGAYTEAFF.

The rearrangement joins TRBV18 to TRBJ2-1; 14 bases match TRBD2. The CDR3 is 16 amino acids. V was pared by 4 bases and J by 7 bases, with 6 bases of the junction left unmatched. CDR1 and CDR2 (germline): KGHSH, LQKENI. The CDR3 loop reads CASSQGLAGAGNEQFF. Written as DNA, the CDR3 is TGTGCCAGCTCACAGGGACTAGCGGGAGCTGGGAATGAGCAGTTCTTC.

The chain combines TRBV5-1 with TRBJ1-2; TRBD1 agrees at 11 bases. CDR3 length: 15 amino acids. The V and J ends lost 4 bases and 3 bases, in that order; junction bases with no gene match: 5. The germline gives CDR1 SGHRS, CDR2 YFSETQ. CDR3 protein: CASSGQGAHDYGYTF. As DNA, the CDR3 is TGCGCCAGCAGCGGACAGGGGGCGCATGACTATGGCTACACCTTC.

In its sample, this clone was seen once. The chain couples TRBV27 to TRBJ2-4, with D tentatively TRBD1 (6 bases). Looked up from germline, CDR1 is MNHEY and CDR2 is SMNVEV (reference sequence). The CDR3 has 15 residues. V lost 4 bases and J 4 bases, leaving 14 bases between the germline ends. CDR3 coding DNA: TGTGCCAGCAGTTCCTGGACAGAGTTAAAAAACATTCAGTACTTC. Translating gives CASSSWTELKNIQYF.

This chain links TRBV6-5 with TRBJ1-5; D unclear. Germline V gives CDR1 MNHEY, CDR2 SVGAGI. V was shortened by 8 bases and J by 0 bases, with 11 bases between the two germline ends. This CDR3 is 14 amino acids long. The CDR3 nucleotides are TGTGCCAGCCATGACACCTTTAGCAATCAGCCCCAGCATTTT. As protein: CASHDTFSNQPQHF.

V is TRBV21-1 and J is TRBJ2-3; the table assigns TRBD1, which was not confirmed against the DNA. TRBV21-1 is reported as a pseudogene. The CDR3 runs 15 residues. As DNA, the CDR3 is TGTGCCAGCAGCATTCAACAGGGATGCACAGATACGCAGTATTTT. It codes for CASSIQQGCTDTQYF.

This chain links TRBV12-5 with TRBJ2-6, with a tentative D call TRBD1 (7 bases). V was pared by 5 bases and J by 2 bases, with 19 bases between. This CDR3 has 18 residues. Looked up from germline, CDR1 is LGHNT and CDR2 is FRNRAP. The CDR3 DNA reads TGTGCTAGTGGTCTCCCCAACAGGGGAGGCACTGGGGCCAACGTCCTGACTTTC. Residues: CASGLPNRGGTGANVLTF.

The chain uses TRBV27 and TRBJ2-1; TRBD2 aligns across 10 bases. Germline V gene sequence: CDR1 MNHEY, CDR2 SMNVEV (reference sequence). V gave up 6 bases and J gave up 2 bases; unmatched junction bases: 7. This CDR3 is built from 16 residues. In DNA, the CDR3 is TGTGCCAGCAGAACCTCTAGCGGGAGCCCCTACAATGAGCAGTTCTTC. Protein sequence: CASRTSSGSPYNEQFF.

This chain connects TRBV27 to TRBJ1-1, with TRBD1 matching 9 bases. Per the germline V gene, CDR1 is MNHEY and CDR2 is SMNVEV (reference sequence). Germline trimming cut 5 bases from V and 3 bases from J; bases unmatched to any gene: 4. CDR3 size: 14 residues. CDR3 nucleotides: TGTGCCAGCAGTGTACAGGGGGCATACACTGAAGCTTTCTTT. It yields the protein CASSVQGAYTEAFF.

The chain uses TRBV18 and TRBJ1-1; D is perhaps TRBD1 (5 bases). Germline V gene data show CDR1 as KGHSH and CDR2 as LQKENI. The CDR3 has 14 amino acids. V was clipped by 3 bases and J by 7 bases, with 15 bases between them. The CDR3 DNA is TGTGCCAGCTCACCCCCCACACGGGGGGGTGAAGCTTTCTTT. This sequence encodes CASSPPTRGGEAFF.

The rearrangement uses TRBV4-2 and TRBJ2-7, with 9 positions matching TRBD2. Germline CDR1 LGHNA, CDR2 YNFKEQ. The CDR3 is made up of 16 amino acids. V gave up 0 bases and J gave up 2 bases; unmatched junction bases: 5. CDR3 in amino acids: CASSQEASGKAYEQYF. The CDR3 DNA reads TGTGCCAGCAGCCAAGAAGCTAGCGGGAAGGCCTACGAGCAGTACTTC.